The rows below give T cell receptor beta chains drawn from one sample of a study of Ad26.COV2.S vaccination and SARS-CoV-2 variants. The table came from immunoSEQ multiplex PCR; TCRdb's copy has only in-frame clones and leaves some out. This sample has 350,000 to 500,000 clones, with 80% to 95% found just once. The material sequenced was peripheral blood, taken in a trial of Ad26.COV2.S vaccine versus placebo. All receptors derive from a person aged 18 to 65 who received the Ad26.COV2.S COVID-19 vaccine or a placebo. Each CDR3 is given with its conserved first and last residue. The D gene is left open where the match is weak. Part of the rows lack a size; the others show once, few, many or a class for expanded clones.

CDR3aa | CDR3nt | d_gene | v_gene | abundance | j_gene
CASSPTGVGDYGYTF | TGTGCCAGCAGCCCTACAGGGGTCGGGGACTATGGCTACACCTTC | TRBD1 | TRBV28 | NA | TRBJ1-2
CASSLGLLRTSYEQYF | TGTGCCAGCAGCTTAGGACTACTCAGGACTTCCTACGAGCAGTACTTC | NA | TRBV7-2 | NA | TRBJ2-7
CSVYGGTYNEQFF | TGCAGCGTTTACGGGGGGACCTACAATGAGCAGTTCTTC | TRBD2 | TRBV29-1 | NA | TRBJ2-1
CASSVDRGAGRETQYF | TGTGCCAGCAGCGTAGATCGGGGGGCGGGGCGAGAGACCCAGTACTTC | NA | TRBV9 | NA | TRBJ2-5
CASSLVRAGANVLTF | TGTGCCAGCAGCTTGGTGAGGGCTGGGGCCAACGTCCTGACTTTC | NA | TRBV5-4 | NA | TRBJ2-6
CARSWGQNPIAAYEQYF | TGTGCCAGAAGCTGGGGACAGAACCCCATTGCTGCCTACGAGCAGTACTTC | TRBD1 | TRBV5-3 | NA | TRBJ2-7
CASSPMGRVPYNEQFF | TGCGCCAGCAGCCCTATGGGGCGGGTCCCCTACAATGAGCAGTTCTTC | NA | TRBV4-1 | NA | TRBJ2-1
CASSQALLPSTTDTQYF | TGCGCCAGCAGCCAAGCCCTTCTCCCATCTACCACAGATACGCAGTATTTT | NA | TRBV4-3 | NA | TRBJ2-3
CASSLGTSDSYEQYF | TGTGCCAGCAGCTTGGGGACTAGCGACTCCTACGAGCAGTACTTC | TRBD2 | TRBV11-2 | NA | TRBJ2-7
CASSLEASPTDTQYF | TGTGCCAGCAGCTTAGAGGCTAGCCCCACAGATACGCAGTATTTT | NA | TRBV7-2 | NA | TRBJ2-3
CATSDWGYEQYF | TGTGCCACCAGTGATTGGGGCTACGAGCAGTACTTC | NA | TRBV24-1 | once | TRBJ2-7
CATSDPGTKETQYF | TGTGCCACCAGTGACCCCGGGACAAAAGAGACCCAGTACTTC | NA | TRBV24-1 | NA | TRBJ2-5
CASSYDRPRDTQYF | TGTGCCAGCAGCTATGACAGGCCCAGAGATACGCAGTATTTT | NA | TRBV7-9 | NA | TRBJ2-3
CASSLEGTGAGELFF | TGTGCTAGCAGCCTAGAGGGGACAGGGGCCGGGGAGCTGTTTTTT | TRBD1 | TRBV7-7 | NA | TRBJ2-2
CASSIRTGNEQYF | TGTGCCAGTAGTATACGGACAGGGAACGAGCAGTACTTC | TRBD1 | TRBV19 | NA | TRBJ2-7
CSVEGGTSAYTDTQYF | TGCAGCGTTGAGGGGGGGACTAGCGCTTACACAGATACGCAGTATTTT | TRBD2 | TRBV29-1 | NA | TRBJ2-3
CASSYRDTYNEQFF | TGTGCCAGCAGTTACCGGGACACCTACAATGAGCAGTTCTTC | NA | TRBV6-2/TRBV6-3 | few | TRBJ2-1
CASGSDPGAGNTIYF | TGTGCCAGCGGCTCGGACCCCGGTGCTGGAAACACCATATATTTT | NA | TRBV9 | NA | TRBJ1-3
CASSRSGGELIDGYTF | TGTGCCAGCTCACGGTCAGGGGGCGAGCTGATCGATGGCTACACCTTC | TRBD1 | TRBV18 | once | TRBJ1-2
CASREKITTTSYNEQFF | TGTGCCAGCAGAGAAAAGATCACAACTACTTCCTACAATGAGCAGTTCTTC | NA | TRBV27 | NA | TRBJ2-1
CAISEARGEAFF | TGTGCCATCAGTGAGGCCCGAGGTGAAGCTTTCTTT | NA | TRBV10-3 | NA | TRBJ1-1
CATSGGQTGTYEQYF | TGTGCCACCAGCGGAGGACAGACCGGTACCTACGAGCAGTACTTC | NA | TRBV15 | NA | TRBJ2-7
CASSTRTGDYEQYF | TGTGCCAGCAGCACCCGGACAGGCGACTACGAGCAGTACTTC | TRBD1 | TRBV7-9 | NA | TRBJ2-7
CAISDSGTGTNEQFF | TGTGCCATCAGTGATTCCGGGACAGGGACCAATGAGCAGTTCTTC | TRBD1 | TRBV10-3 | NA | TRBJ2-1
CASSPEGGSTDTQYF | TGTGCCAGCAGCCCCGAGGGCGGAAGCACAGATACGCAGTATTTT | NA | TRBV7-9 | NA | TRBJ2-3